This note documents a single T cell receptor beta chain sequence. Its antigen is undetermined. Libraries were prepared by immunoSEQ multiplex PCR; TCRdb keeps only in-frame clonotypes and omits some of them. The sample yields approximately 160,000 clones, around 94% seen once. This record comes from a study of OX40 agonist ivuxolimab in advanced cancers. The wider study: Ivuxolimab, which is an agonistic anti-OX40 (CD134) antibody, was administered to the patients. Patients with prior anti-PD-1, anti-PD-L1 or anti-CTLA-4 therapy were eligible; 35% to 50% had some.

General observations from the study: Some of the nonresponding patients also showed low levels of normalized T-cell clonal expansion. Doses of 0.1 to 3.0 mg/kg were accompanied by clonal expansion of CD4+ and CD8+ blood T cells by week 6.

Material: CD4+ or CD8+ T cells sorted from blood, obtained in a trial of the OX40 agonist ivuxolimab. The sequence derives from an adult with an advanced solid tumor such as melanoma, head and neck, liver or kidney cancer.

The CDR3 sequence: CASSYRPTGPTEAFF. In DNA form, the CDR3 reads TGTGCCAGCAGTTACAGGCCCACAGGGCCCACTGAAGCTTTCTTT. This chain uses TRBV6-5 with TRBJ1-1; TRBD1 is a possible D gene (6 bases). CDR1 MNHEY and CDR2 SVGAGI come from the germline V gene. This CDR3 has 15 amino acids. The ends were cut back, 2 bases at V and 4 bases at J, with 14 bases in the middle.